The following is a T cell receptor beta chain sequence with its context. It lacks a known antigen. No base-level quality is on record; no much larger clone is a single base apart. The sample belongs to a study of identical twins (dated by TCRdb to between 2015 and 2016). About the full investigation: TCR alpha and beta repertoires from monozygotic twins, unrelated adults of various ages and cord blood were deep-sequenced to test whether fetal clonotypes persist. To rule out contamination, the twin experiments were replicated at different times with different library preparation protocols.

Based on the germline V gene, the CDR1 and CDR2 sequences are SGHRS and YFSETQ. Germline trimming: 0 bases from V, 6 bases from J; junction bases outside gene matches: 10. The CDR3 starts with the cysteine, ends with the phenylalanine, and has 17 residues. The DNA shown is the 51-base CDR3, in frame from base 1. Every donor was a healthy Caucasian. Miltenyi CD45RO+ enrichment and human naive T-cell isolation kits were used to isolate memory (CD45RO+) and naive T cells from PBMC. General conclusions and limits of the study: Out-of-frame TCR alpha sequences shared between twins showed an excess of low generation-probability sequences compared with coincidental sharing between unrelated individuals. Invariant T cells such as MAIT and iNKT could partly confound zero-insertion analyses, though diverse VJ usage argued against this for most clonotypes. The excess sharing between twins in beta out-of-frame sequences was weaker because fewer shared sequences reduced the signal-to-noise ratio. Out-of-frame TCR alpha sharing in monozygotic twins was systematically underestimated by recombination models, whereas sharing between unrelated individuals was in agreement with the recombination models. Because the same donors could not be followed over many years, the conclusions relied on cross-sectional statistical analysis. Abundant cord blood beta clonotypes carried fewer insertions; young adult naive repertoires showed a weaker similar trend, while memory repertoires showed none.

The library was built by means of 5' RACE. These reads were obtained on an Illumina HiSeq 2000. A universal primer binding site was added through template switching, and the final cDNA carried a unique molecular identifier so that TCR cDNA molecules could be counted accurately. First-strand cDNA for TCR alpha and beta chains was synthesized from specific primers in the conserved constant-segment region. To control for contamination, every cDNA library carried two barcodes: a SMART-Mk sample barcode plus Illumina barcodes. TruSeq adapter sequences, together with Illumina sample barcodes, were added in two successive PCR steps. Sequencing of the TCR alpha and beta cDNA libraries was done on the Illumina HiSeq platform using custom primers. The study's processing was this. Unique molecular identifiers were extracted from raw reads with MiGEC, and CDR3 positions were determined with MiXCR. Recombination models were inferred per individual with the repgenHMM and IGoR tools using an EM algorithm. Shared clonotype analysis was performed with the tcR package in R, normalizing sharing by the product of cloneset sizes. To study raw recombination without the effects of thymic and clonal selection, out-of-frame nonproductive sequences were analyzed. The public reads were reprocessed in TCRdb via fastp at Q25 and MiXCR, keeping in-frame beta chains. All rows with the same CDR3 protein become a single entry with the most common DNA and genes. In this record, the V and J calls reflect TCRdb's handling and not the investigators' own analysis. This sample holds around 240,000 distinct CDR3 sequences; 10% to 13% were observed only once. The ten largest make up more than 8.5% of the sample.

The sequenced material came from memory T cells sorted from blood. The label giving this sample's cell subset or site can be read as: CD45RO+ enriched T cells. The V and J genes are TRBV5-1 and TRBJ2-7, with 12 junctional bases fitting TRBD2. This TCR derives from a man aged 50-60 years in good health. Read as DNA, the sequence is TGCGCCAGCAGCTTGGGGCAGCTAGCGGGAGGGGATGGCGAGCAGTACTTC. Its translation reads: CASSLGQLAGGDGEQYF. Where the CDR3 stops, the reference TRBV5-1 and TRBJ2-7 genes take over; the full variable domain is KAGVTQTPRYLIKTRGQQVTLSCSPISGHRSVSWYQQTPGQGLQFLFEYFSETQRNKGNFPGRFSGRQFSNSRSEMNVSTLELGDSALYLCASSLGQLAGGDGEQYFGPGTRLTVT.